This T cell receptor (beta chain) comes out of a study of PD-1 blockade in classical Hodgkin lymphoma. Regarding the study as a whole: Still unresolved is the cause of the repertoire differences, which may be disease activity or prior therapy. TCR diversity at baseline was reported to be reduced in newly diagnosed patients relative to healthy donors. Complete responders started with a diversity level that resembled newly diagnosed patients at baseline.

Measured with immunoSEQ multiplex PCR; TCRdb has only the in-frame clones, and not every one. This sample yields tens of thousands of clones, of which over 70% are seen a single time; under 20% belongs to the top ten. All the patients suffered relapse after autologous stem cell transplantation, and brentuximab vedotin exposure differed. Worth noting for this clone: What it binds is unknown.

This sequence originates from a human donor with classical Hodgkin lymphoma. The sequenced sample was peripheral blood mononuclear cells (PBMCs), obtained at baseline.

The CDR3 spells CASSFDGYEQYF. The CDR3 DNA sequence: TGTGCCAGCAGCTTTGACGGCTACGAGCAGTACTTC. The J gene is TRBJ2-7, the V gene TRBV5-4; D is unclear. CDR1 and CDR2 from the germline V gene are SGHNT and YYREEE (reference sequence). This CDR3 comprises 12 residues. V was cut by 2 bases and J by 3 bases, with 6 bases left in between.